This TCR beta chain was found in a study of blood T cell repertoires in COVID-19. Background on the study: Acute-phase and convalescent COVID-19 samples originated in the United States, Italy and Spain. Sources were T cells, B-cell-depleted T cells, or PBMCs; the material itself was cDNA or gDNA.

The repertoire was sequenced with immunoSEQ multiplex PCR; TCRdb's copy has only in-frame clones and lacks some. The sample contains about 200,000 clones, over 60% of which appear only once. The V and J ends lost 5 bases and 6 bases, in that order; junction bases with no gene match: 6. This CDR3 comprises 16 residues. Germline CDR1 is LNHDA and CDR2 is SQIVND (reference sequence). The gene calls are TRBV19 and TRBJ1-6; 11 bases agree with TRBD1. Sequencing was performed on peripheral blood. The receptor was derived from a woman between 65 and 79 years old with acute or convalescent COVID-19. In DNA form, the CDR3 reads TGTGCCAGTAGTGCATGGGACAGGGGGTCTAATTCACCCCTCCACTTT. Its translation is CASSAWDRGSNSPLHF.